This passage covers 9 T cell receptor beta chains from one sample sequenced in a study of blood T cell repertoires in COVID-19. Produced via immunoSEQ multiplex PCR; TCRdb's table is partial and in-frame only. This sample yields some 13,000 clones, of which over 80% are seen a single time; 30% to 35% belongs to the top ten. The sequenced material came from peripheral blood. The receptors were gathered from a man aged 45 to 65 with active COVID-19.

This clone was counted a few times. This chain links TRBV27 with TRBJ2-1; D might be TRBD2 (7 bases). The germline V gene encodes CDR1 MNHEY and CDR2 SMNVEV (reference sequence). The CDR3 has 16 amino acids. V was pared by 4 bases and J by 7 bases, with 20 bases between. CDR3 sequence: CASSWGSGQGRNEQFF. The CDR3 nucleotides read TGTGCCAGCAGTTGGGGTAGCGGGCAGGGGAGAAATGAGCAGTTCTTC.

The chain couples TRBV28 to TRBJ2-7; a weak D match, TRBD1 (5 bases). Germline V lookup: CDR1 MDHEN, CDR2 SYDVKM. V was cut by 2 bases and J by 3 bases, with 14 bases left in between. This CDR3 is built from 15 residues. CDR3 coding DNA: TGTGCCAGCAGTTTAGTGGCAGGGTTCATCTACGAGCAGTACTTC. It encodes CASSLVAGFIYEQYF.

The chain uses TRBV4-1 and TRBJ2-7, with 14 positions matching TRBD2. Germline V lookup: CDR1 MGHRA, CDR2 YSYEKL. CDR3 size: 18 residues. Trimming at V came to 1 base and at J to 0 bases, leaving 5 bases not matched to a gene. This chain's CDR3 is CASSQGGTSGRFSYEQYF. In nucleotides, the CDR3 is TGCGCCAGCAGCCAAGGCGGGACTAGCGGGAGATTCTCCTACGAGCAGTACTTC.

The CDR3 is CASSLSGRGKDEQFF. Written as DNA, the CDR3 is TGTGCCAGCAGCCTCAGCGGGAGGGGGAAGGATGAGCAGTTCTTC. This sequence joins TRBV9 and TRBJ2-1, with 10 bases aligning to TRBD2. V shed 4 bases, J shed 8 bases, and the junction held 9 bases outside the gene matches. CDR1 and CDR2 from the germline V gene are SGDLS and YYNGEE. This CDR3 contains 15 residues.

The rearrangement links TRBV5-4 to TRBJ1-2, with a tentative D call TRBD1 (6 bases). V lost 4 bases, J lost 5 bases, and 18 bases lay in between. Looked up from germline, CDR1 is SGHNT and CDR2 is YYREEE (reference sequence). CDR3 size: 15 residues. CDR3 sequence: CASSLDGQNAYGYTF. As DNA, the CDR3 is TGTGCCAGCAGCCTGGACGGACAGAACGCTTATGGCTACACCTTC.

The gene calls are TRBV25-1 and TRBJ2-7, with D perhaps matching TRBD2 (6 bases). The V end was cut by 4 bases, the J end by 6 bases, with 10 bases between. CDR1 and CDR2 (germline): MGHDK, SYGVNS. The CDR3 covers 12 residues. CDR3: CASSVGGFEQYF. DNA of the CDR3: TGTGCCAGCAGTGTCGGGGGTTTCGAGCAGTACTTC.

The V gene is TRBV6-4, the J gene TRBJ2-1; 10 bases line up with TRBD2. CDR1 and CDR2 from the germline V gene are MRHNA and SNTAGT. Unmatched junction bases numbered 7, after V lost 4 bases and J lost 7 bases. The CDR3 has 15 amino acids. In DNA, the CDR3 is TGTGCCAGCAGTGCCCTAGCGGGAGAGGGTAATGAGCAGTTCTTC. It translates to CASSALAGEGNEQFF.

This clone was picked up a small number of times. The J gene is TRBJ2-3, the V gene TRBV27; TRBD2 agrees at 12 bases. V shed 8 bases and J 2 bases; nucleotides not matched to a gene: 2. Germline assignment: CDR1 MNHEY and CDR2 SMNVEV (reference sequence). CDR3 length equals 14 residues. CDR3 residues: CASGLAGNTDTQYF. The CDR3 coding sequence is TGTGCCAGCGGACTAGCGGGAAACACAGATACGCAGTATTTT.

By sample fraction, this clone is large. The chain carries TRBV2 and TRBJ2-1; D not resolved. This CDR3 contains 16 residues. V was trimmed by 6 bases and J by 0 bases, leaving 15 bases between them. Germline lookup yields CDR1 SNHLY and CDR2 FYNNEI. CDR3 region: CASSQPAASSYNEQFF. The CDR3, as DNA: TGTGCCAGCAGCCAACCGGCGGCGAGCTCCTACAATGAGCAGTTCTTC.